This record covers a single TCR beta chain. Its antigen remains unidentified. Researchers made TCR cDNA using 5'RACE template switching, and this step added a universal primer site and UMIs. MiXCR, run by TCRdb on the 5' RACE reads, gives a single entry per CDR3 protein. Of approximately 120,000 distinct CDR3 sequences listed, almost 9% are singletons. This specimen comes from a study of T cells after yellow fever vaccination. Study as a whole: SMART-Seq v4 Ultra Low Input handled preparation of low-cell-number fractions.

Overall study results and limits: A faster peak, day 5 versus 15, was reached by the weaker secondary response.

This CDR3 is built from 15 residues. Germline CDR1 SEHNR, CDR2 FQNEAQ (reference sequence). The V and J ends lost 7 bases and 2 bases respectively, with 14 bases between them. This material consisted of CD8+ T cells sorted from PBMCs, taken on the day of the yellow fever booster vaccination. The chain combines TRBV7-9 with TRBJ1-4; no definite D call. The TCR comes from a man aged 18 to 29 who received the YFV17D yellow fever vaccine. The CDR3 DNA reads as TGTGCCAGCACCCCCGGACCAGGCACTAATGAAAAACTGTTTTTT. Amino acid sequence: CASTPGPGTNEKLFF.